The 25 T cell receptor beta chains presented below share a single source sample, sequenced in a study of blood T cell repertoires in COVID-19. Some clones are missing from TCRdb's copy, which holds only in-frame ones; the method was immunoSEQ multiplex PCR. The table shows 300,000 or so clones, with around nine tenths occurring only once. Sequences were obtained from PBMCs or T cells enriched from blood (not recorded which). Every receptor here comes from a woman in her forties or fifties who had been exposed to COVID-19.

The genes are TRBV7-9 and TRBJ1-5; a possible D gene is TRBD1 (6 bases). The CDR3 runs 16 residues. V shed 5 bases and J shed 0 bases, with 14 bases lying between them. Germline values: CDR1 SEHNR, CDR2 FQNEAQ (reference sequence). For the CDR3, the DNA is TGTGCCAGCAGCAAATCGACAGGCTATAGCAATCAGCCCCAGCATTTT. This sequence encodes CASSKSTGYSNQPQHF.

Remarks on this clone: The sample contains more than one DNA sequence encoding this CDR3. The V call is TRBV5-1, the J call TRBJ1-1, with D possibly TRBD1 on 6 matching bases. Germline CDR1 is SGHRS and CDR2 is YFSETQ. Trimming cost V 7 bases and J 3 bases, with 13 bases left between them. The CDR3 sequence is 13 residues long. The CDR3 sequence is CASGQGLDTEAFF. DNA of the CDR3: TGCGCCAGCGGTCAGGGGCTTGACACTGAAGCTTTCTTT.

The J gene is TRBJ2-1, the V gene TRBV4-1, with D maybe TRBD1 (6 bases). The germline gives CDR1 MGHRA, CDR2 YSYEKL. The germline V and J ends were trimmed by 0 bases and 3 bases, with 9 bases remaining between them. The CDR3 has 15 residues. DNA of the CDR3: TGCGCCAGCAGCCAAGAACAGGGCGTCTACAATGAGCAGTTCTTC. Its protein is CASSQEQGVYNEQFF.

CDR3 sequence reads: CASSFLTGELFF. CDR3 bases: TGTGCCAGCAGTTTCCTCACCGGGGAGCTGTTTTTT. The chain couples TRBV12-3 or TRBV12-4 to TRBJ2-2; D gene uncertain. Trimming removed 3 bases at V and 4 bases at J, with 3 bases between. This CDR3 spans 12 amino acids.

This rearrangement joins TRBV3-1 (or the pseudogene TRBV3-2) to TRBJ2-1, with 7 bases matching TRBD2. The germline V gene has CDR1 LGHDT and CDR2 YNNKEL (reference sequence). Trimming at V came to 4 bases and at J to 10 bases, leaving 13 bases not matched to a gene. This CDR3 is built from 15 residues. The CDR3 bases are TGTGCCAGCAGCCCGCGGGGGTCCCCGGATGACGAGCAGTTCTTC. It encodes CASSPRGSPDDEQFF.

The gene calls are TRBV5-4 and TRBJ2-3; D possibly corresponds to TRBD2 (5 bases). V was clipped by 4 bases and J by 2 bases, with 14 bases between them. The germline gives CDR1 SGHNT, CDR2 YYREEE (reference sequence). There are 15 residues in the CDR3. Here the CDR3 DNA reads TGTGCCAGCAGCCAAGGACTGATTGTCACAGATACGCAGTATTTT. Translating gives CASSQGLIVTDTQYF.

The chain uses TRBV27 and TRBJ1-1; the D gene is possibly TRBD1 (6 bases). The germline V and J ends were trimmed by 6 bases and 2 bases, with 25 bases remaining between them. The CDR3 spans 18 residues. Germline-derived CDR1 and CDR2 are MNHEY and SMNVEV (reference sequence). This chain's CDR3 is CASRRRAGGGHINTEAFF. CDR3 bases: TGTGCCAGCAGGCGTAGGGCTGGCGGGGGACACATAAACACTGAAGCTTTCTTT.

The rearrangement links TRBV21-1 to TRBJ2-7; the D call TRBD1 from the table was never checked on the DNA. TRBV21-1 is recorded as a pseudogene. The CDR3 loop spans 11 amino acids. CDR3 in DNA: TGTGCCAGCAGCAAAGGGACAGGGCGGGGATTC. It is translated as CASSKGTGRGF.

This sequence joins TRBV28 and TRBJ1-3; maybe TRBD1 (5 bases). CDR1 and CDR2 from the germline V gene are MDHEN and SYDVKM. V lost 5 bases and J 4 bases, leaving 15 bases between the germline ends. CDR3 length equals 15 residues. CDR3: CASSPHQGAGNTIYF. The CDR3 DNA is TGTGCCAGCAGTCCTCATCAGGGTGCCGGAAACACCATATATTTT.

This rearrangement joins TRBV28 to TRBJ2-7; 11 bases match TRBD2. Trimming removed 2 bases from V and 3 bases from J; junction bases left unmatched: 12. CDR1 is MDHEN, CDR2 SYDVKM, per germline. This CDR3 has 18 amino acids. The CDR3 region is CASSLVGLAGGSRYEQYF. CDR3 bases: TGTGCCAGCAGTTTAGTCGGACTAGCGGGCGGTTCCCGCTACGAGCAGTACTTC.

CDR3 nucleotides: TGCGCCAGCAGCCAAGAGTTGAGGTATGCAGATACGCAGTATTTT. Its protein is CASSQELRYADTQYF. V and J are TRBV4-1 and TRBJ2-3; D is unresolved. Per the germline V gene, CDR1 is MGHRA and CDR2 is YSYEKL. There are 15 residues in the CDR3. The V end lost 0 bases, the J end lost 4 bases, and 11 bases lay between the germline ends.

The chain couples TRBV15 to TRBJ1-4, with D perhaps TRBD1 (5 bases). Trimming shortened V by 7 bases and J by 4 bases, and 13 bases separated the two germline ends. CDR3 length equals 14 residues. Germline values: CDR1 LNHNV, CDR2 YYDKDF (reference sequence). The CDR3 reads CATNRGEFNEKLFF. For the CDR3, the DNA is TGTGCCACCAACCGGGGGGAGTTTAATGAAAAACTGTTTTTT.

The CDR3 sequence: CASSFAQEAYEQYF. CDR3 coding DNA: TGTGCCAGCAGTTTTGCGCAGGAAGCCTACGAGCAGTACTTC. V usage is TRBV28 and J usage is TRBJ2-7, with D uncertain. This CDR3 spans 14 amino acids. CDR1 is MDHEN and CDR2 is SYDVKM in the germline V gene. V shed 3 bases and J shed 2 bases, with 11 bases lying between them.

The chain links TRBV5-1 to TRBJ1-1, with 10 bases that match TRBD1. The CDR3 loop spans 14 amino acids. With 4 bases clipped from V and 5 bases from J, the junction kept 5 bases outside the gene matches. From germline, CDR1 is SGHRS and CDR2 YFSETQ. CDR3 bases: TGCGCCAGCAGCACGCCGGGACAGGGGACTGAAGCTTTCTTT. Residues: CASSTPGQGTEAFF.

The chain carries TRBV28 and TRBJ2-1; 11 nucleotides agree with TRBD2. This CDR3 is 15 amino acids long. Germline-derived CDR1 and CDR2 are MDHEN and SYDVKM. The ends lost 5 bases at V and 2 bases at J; junction bases unmatched: 2. CDR3 coding DNA: TGTGCCAGCAGTGGGGGACTAGCGGCCTACAATGAGCAGTTCTTC. It translates to CASSGGLAAYNEQFF.

The chain recombines TRBV20-1 with TRBJ1-2; no clear D gene. Germline CDR1 and CDR2: DFQATT and SNEGSKA (reference sequence). This CDR3 is 11 amino acids long. DNA of the CDR3: TGCAGGGTACAGCTAAGCTATGGCTACACCTTC. This codes for CRVQLSYGYTF.

The count of this clone is one. V and J are TRBV19 and TRBJ1-6, with 7 nucleotides matching TRBD1. This CDR3 has 14 residues. V was pared by 5 bases and J by 10 bases, with 8 bases of the junction left unmatched. The germline V gene has CDR1 LNHDA and CDR2 SQIVND (reference sequence). CDR3 nucleotide sequence: TGTGCCAGTAGTCTACGGGACAGTTACTCACCCCTCCACTTT. Translating gives CASSLRDSYSPLHF.

The genes are TRBV5-1 and TRBJ2-3; 9 bases align to TRBD1. The CDR3 loop spans 17 amino acids. The V segment lost 2 bases and the J segment 3 bases; nucleotides outside the gene matches: 10. Per the germline V gene, CDR1 is SGHRS and CDR2 is YFSETQ. DNA for the CDR3: TGCGCCAGCAGCTTTCCGACAGGGGGAGCCTTAACAGATACGCAGTATTTT. The encoded protein is CASSFPTGGALTDTQYF.

The chain recombines TRBV6-1 with TRBJ2-1; D might be TRBD1 (6 bases). CDR1 is MNHNS, CDR2 SASEGT, per germline. V lost 1 base to trimming and J lost 2 bases, with 12 bases between them. The CDR3 runs 16 residues. CDR3 DNA sequence: TGTGCCAGCAGTGAAGATGTGGGGGCGACCTACAATGAGCAGTTCTTC. The encoded protein is CASSEDVGATYNEQFF.

The chain combines TRBV13 with TRBJ1-1, with D possibly matching TRBD1 (5 bases). Germline V gene data show CDR1 as PRHDT and CDR2 as FYEKMQ (reference sequence). The germline V and J ends were trimmed by 5 bases and 4 bases, with 17 bases remaining between them. The length of the CDR3 is 15 residues. The CDR3 DNA sequence: TGTGCCAGCAGCACCAGGGCAGGGTGGGGCACTGAAGCTTTCTTT. Its protein product is CASSTRAGWGTEAFF.

In its sample, this clone was seen a few times. The chain links TRBV30 to TRBJ1-5; maybe TRBD1 (6 bases). Germline-derived CDR1 and CDR2 are GTSNPN and SVGIG (reference sequence). V was shortened by 0 bases and J by 2 bases, with 14 bases between the two germline ends. CDR3 length: 16 amino acids. DNA for the CDR3: TGTGCCTGGAGTGTAAAAGGGGGAGTCGGCAATCAGCCCCAGCATTTT. Amino acid sequence: CAWSVKGGVGNQPQHF.

This clone was counted between two and nine times. V usage is TRBV19 and J usage is TRBJ2-3, with D possibly TRBD1 on 5 matching bases. CDR3 length: 14 amino acids. Trimming removed 4 bases at V and 4 bases at J, with 12 bases between. The germline gives CDR1 LNHDA, CDR2 SQIVND (reference sequence). The CDR3 DNA follows: TGTGCCAGTAGTAAAGGGGATTTTGCAGATACGCAGTATTTT. It yields the protein CASSKGDFADTQYF.

The chain is built from TRBV20-1 and TRBJ2-1, with D unresolved. Trimming pared 5 bases from V and 6 bases from J, leaving 5 bases between. The CDR3 is 10 amino acids. CDR1 and CDR2 from the germline V gene are DFQATT and SNEGSKA (reference sequence). The CDR3 DNA reads TGCAGTGCTGCGCTCAATGAGCAGTTCTTC. Translated: CSAALNEQFF.

The gene calls are TRBV11-1 and TRBJ1-3; D is unresolved. The CDR3 consists of 14 residues. V dropped 2 bases and J dropped 4 bases, with 9 bases sitting between them. Germline lookup yields CDR1 SGHAT and CDR2 FQDESV (reference sequence). The CDR3 region is CASSLRVIGNTIYF. The DNA of the CDR3 is TGTGCCAGCAGCTTACGGGTGATCGGAAACACCATATATTTT.

The table lists this clone with a count of one. CDR3 protein: CSLALAAQYF. CDR3 in DNA: TGCAGCCTGGCCCTTGCGGCCCAGTACTTC. V usage is TRBV20-1 and J usage is TRBJ2-5; D not certain. Looked up from germline, CDR1 is DFQATT and CDR2 is SNEGSKA (reference sequence). The CDR3 runs to 10 residues.